This T cell receptor (beta chain) is from a study of blood T cell repertoires in COVID-19. Study details: Donors in the United States, Italy and Spain gave samples during acute or convalescent COVID-19. The cDNA or gDNA used as material had been derived from T cells, B-cell-depleted T cells, or PBMCs.

In the original analysis: Nucleated cell counts were estimated from reference gene primer amplification. The protocol was immunoSEQ multiplex PCR, while the TCRdb copy is restricted to in-frame clones and leaves out a portion. V and J calls and clone size are those listed in that table; D and trimming were worked out from the DNA. Of 90,000 or so clones listed, over 80% were seen once; the top ten hold about 1.7%. This clonotype was obtained from a human donor with active COVID-19. The donor label of this sample is uncertain. Sample: peripheral blood.

CDR3 region: CSVESQGGTYEQYF. The CDR3 DNA follows: TGCAGCGTTGAATCCCAGGGAGGGACCTACGAGCAGTACTTC. V and J are TRBV29-1 and TRBJ2-7; 7 positions match TRBD2. The CDR3 consists of 14 residues. Looked up from germline, CDR1 is SQVTM and CDR2 is ANQGSEA. Unmatched junction bases numbered 6, after V lost 2 bases and J lost 2 bases.